These 8 T cell receptor beta chains share one sample of origin, sequenced in a study of Ad26.COV2.S vaccination and SARS-CoV-2 variants. Repertoires were generated with immunoSEQ multiplex PCR, while TCRdb's copy carries only in-frame clones and drops some. Among roughly 700,000 clones, 80% to 90% were seen once, and the ten largest hold approximately 1.5%. Regarding treatment: roughly 19 received Ad26.COV2.S at low or high dose, single or two shots; about 5 received placebo; per-sample allocation not given. It was on day 63 after the first vaccine or placebo injection that samples were taken. The source was peripheral blood, collected in a trial of Ad26.COV2.S vaccine versus placebo. The receptors originated from a person between 18 and 59 years old who received the Ad26.COV2.S COVID-19 vaccine or a placebo.

This sequence joins TRBV6-4 and TRBJ2-7; TRBD1 might be the D (5 bases). V gave up 10 bases and J gave up 1 base, with 23 bases separating them. This CDR3 is 16 amino acids long. CDR1 and CDR2 from the germline V gene are MRHNA and SNTAGT. In nucleotides, the CDR3 is TGTGCCACCGAAAAGGCCTCCAGGGTTAGGTCCTACGAGCAGTACTTC. Translation gives CATEKASRVRSYEQYF.

The V call is TRBV7-9, the J call TRBJ2-1, with 10 nucleotides matching TRBD2. The CDR3 extends over 15 amino acids. The junction had 7 bases not matched to a gene; V was cut back by 7 bases and J by 4 bases. The V gene's germline CDR1 is SEHNR and CDR2 FQNEAQ (reference sequence). The chain's CDR3 is CASILLAGVYNEQFF. The DNA for the CDR3 is TGTGCCAGCATCCTCCTAGCGGGAGTTTACAATGAGCAGTTCTTC.

This clone was observed once. The chain recombines TRBV27 with TRBJ1-2, with 8 nucleotides matching TRBD1. V lost 6 bases, J lost 14 bases, and 17 bases stayed unmatched. The CDR3 has 14 amino acids. The germline gives CDR1 MNHEY, CDR2 SMNVEV (reference sequence). CDR3 amino acids: CASRSAGAGGPKTF. The CDR3 coding sequence is TGTGCCAGCAGGTCTGCGGGGGCAGGGGGCCCGAAAACCTTC.

The chain links TRBV11-2 to TRBJ2-1; 11 nucleotides agree with TRBD2. Trimming cost V 4 bases and J 8 bases; bases outside gene matches: 7. CDR3 size: 15 residues. Germline V gene sequence: CDR1 SGHAT, CDR2 FQNNGV. The CDR3 spells CASSSGSGGAYEQFF. Written as DNA, the CDR3 is TGTGCCAGCAGCTCCGGTAGCGGGGGGGCCTATGAGCAGTTCTTC.

The gene calls are TRBV19 and TRBJ2-7; D not certain. The V end was cut by 0 bases, the J end by 3 bases, with 9 bases between. CDR1 and CDR2 (germline): LNHDA, SQIVND (reference sequence). There are 14 residues in the CDR3. The CDR3 sequence: CASSIEAQFYEQYF. Written as DNA, the CDR3 is TGTGCCAGTAGTATAGAAGCCCAATTCTACGAGCAGTACTTC.

With regard to this clone: The same CDR3 arises from other DNA sequences in this sample as well. The V call is TRBV5-6, the J call TRBJ2-7; the D gene is possibly TRBD2 (5 bases). CDR1 is SGHDT, CDR2 YYEEEE, per germline. V was shortened by 2 bases and J by 7 bases, with 7 bases between the two germline ends. CDR3 length: 11 amino acids. CDR3 nucleotides: TGTGCCAGCAGCTTAGGCGGGGAGCAGTACTTC. Its translation: CASSLGGEQYF. The entire variable domain, with the rest obtained from reference TRBV5-6 and TRBJ2-7, is as follows: DAGVTQSPTHLIKTRGQQVTLRCSPKSGHDTVSWYQQALGQGPQFIFQYYEEEERQRGNFPDRFSGHQFPNYSSELNVNALLLGDSALYLCASSLGGEQYFGPGTRLTVT.

In regard to this clone: The sample contains more than one DNA sequence encoding this CDR3. The gene calls are TRBV7-2 and TRBJ2-7; D may be TRBD1 or TRBD2 (5 bases each). CDR1 and CDR2 from the germline V gene are SGHTA and FQGNSA. V was cut by 1 base and J by 4 bases, with 14 bases left in between. The CDR3 length is 15 residues. The CDR3: CASSLEWGRGYEQYF. In DNA, the CDR3 is TGTGCCAGCAGCTTAGAATGGGGCCGGGGTTACGAGCAGTACTTC.

The chain has TRBV7-2 and TRBJ2-1; 8 nucleotides align to TRBD1. The CDR3 length is 15 residues. The junction had 6 bases not matched to a gene; V was cut back by 1 base and J by 7 bases. The germline CDR1 and CDR2 sequences are SGHTA and FQGNSA. Written as DNA, the CDR3 is TGTGCCAGCAGCTTAGGGGGGACAGGCTCAAATGAGCAGTTCTTC. Protein sequence: CASSLGGTGSNEQFF.